This TCR beta chain was profiled in a study of shared T cell receptors in the human thymus. V was cut by 4 bases and J by 0 bases, with 15 bases left in between. CDR3 length equals 16 residues. The germline gives CDR1 MNHEY, CDR2 SVGAGI. Assay used: immunoSEQ multiplex PCR; TCRdb lists only in-frame clones, some missing. The sample has 700,000 or so clones, 80% to 90% seen once. The same data also went into a second study, on human thymus T cells. This second study notes: Serving as donors were healthy Finnish infants, each of whom was having open corrective surgery for congenital heart defects. In corrective heart surgery, resections were taken, and these provided the thymus tissue. Thymic and blood repertoires showed apparently biased V and J gene usage. Related research reported highly overlapping thymic repertoires among unrelated individuals.

Source material: thymocytes. The chain joins TRBV6-5 to TRBJ1-1; tentatively, D is TRBD1 (5 bases). The receptor comes from a girl younger than two with a congenital heart defect. This chain's CDR3 is CASSFFWEGMNTEAFF. CDR3 nucleotides: TGTGCCAGCAGTTTCTTCTGGGAGGGGATGAACACTGAAGCTTTCTTT.